This T cell receptor beta chain is drawn from a study of identical twins. The CDR3 has 15 residues. The ends lost 3 bases at V and 10 bases at J; junction bases unmatched: 7. Germline CDR1 reads MGHRA; CDR2 reads YSYEKL. Template switching created a universal primer site, and the cDNA included unique molecular identifiers. From the 5' RACE reads, TCRdb called clonotypes with MiXCR, one entry per CDR3 protein. The sample holds fewer than 550,000 distinct CDR3 sequences, 15% seen once. Regarding this clonotype: The target antigen is unknown.

Every one of the donors was a healthy Caucasian. General study findings and limits: For out-of-frame beta sequences, excess twin sharing was weaker.

The same specimen was also included in a second study, on yellow fever vaccine responses in identical twins. As that study records: Twins' vaccine T cell responses were reported to seem partly convergent and partly personalized.

The source material was CD4+ T cells sorted from blood. The rearrangement uses TRBV4-1 and TRBJ2-1; 12 bases match TRBD2. This TCR was sampled from a woman younger than 30 in good health. This CDR3 is CASSQGLAGRGEQFF. The CDR3 DNA reads as TGCGCCAGCAGCCAGGGACTAGCGGGCAGGGGGGAGCAGTTCTTC.